A selection of T cell receptor beta chains follows, all from one sample in a study of shared clonotypes between healthy human individuals. Libraries were prepared by immunoSEQ multiplex PCR; TCRdb keeps only in-frame clonotypes and omits some of them. The repertoire consists of more than 1,200,000 clones, with 97% to 99% occurring once and the leading ten covering about 0.34%. Specimen: naive CD4+ T cells sorted from blood. These receptors were obtained from a man aged 25 to 40 in good health. Each CDR3 is given with its conserved first and last residue. D genes are given only for firm matches. The size field is filled for only some rows; it gives once, few, many or a size class.

d_gene,abundance,j_gene,v_gene,CDR3aa,CDR3nt
.,once,TRBJ2-5,TRBV25-1,CASMAVEQTQYF,TGTGCCAGCATGGCCGTTGAACAGACCCAGTACTTC
.,.,TRBJ2-3,TRBV29-1,CSARQSDTQYF,TGCAGCGCCCGACAGTCAGATACGCAGTATTTT
.,.,TRBJ1-1,TRBV30,CAWMRVSSQAFF,TGTGCCTGGATGAGGGTCAGTTCTCAGGCTTTCTTT
.,.,TRBJ2-7,TRBV5-1,CASSLWGLSGLSYEQYF,TGCGCCAGCAGCTTGTGGGGACTTAGCGGCCTTTCCTACGAGCAGTACTTC
.,.,TRBJ2-1,TRBV5-1,CASSLALRVGEQFF,TGCGCCAGCAGCTTGGCCTTGAGGGTTGGTGAGCAGTTCTTC
TRBD1,once,TRBJ2-3,TRBV10-3,CAISESFTGGRDTQYF,TGTGCCATCAGTGAGTCATTTACAGGGGGCAGGGATACGCAGTATTTT
.,.,TRBJ2-7,TRBV25-1,CASSEGGGTYEQYF,TGTGCCAGCAGTGAAGGTGGGGGGACCTACGAGCAGTACTTC
.,.,TRBJ1-4,TRBV4-3,CASSQTTGDRGLEKLFF,TGCGCCAGCAGCCAAACGACGGGAGACCGTGGACTTGAAAAACTGTTTTTT
.,.,TRBJ2-7,TRBV2,CASSLETSRGEQYF,TGTGCCAGCAGTCTCGAGACTTCAAGGGGCGAGCAGTACTTC
TRBD2,.,TRBJ2-3,TRBV10-3,CAIRGTSGRATDTQYF,TGTGCCATCCGAGGGACTAGCGGGAGGGCAACAGATACGCAGTATTTT
TRBD2,.,TRBJ2-3,TRBV2,CASSSGTSGRATDTQYF,TGTGCCAGCAGCTCCGGGACTAGCGGGAGGGCCACAGATACGCAGTATTTT
TRBD1,.,TRBJ2-3,TRBV28,CASRKDRGPLTDTQYF,TGTGCCAGCAGGAAAGACAGGGGTCCCCTCACAGATACGCAGTATTTT
TRBD1,.,TRBJ2-1,TRBV18,CASSPRQGVDEQFF,TGTGCCAGCTCACCAAGACAGGGTGTAGATGAGCAGTTCTTC
TRBD1,.,TRBJ1-1,TRBV27,CASSFARARGGTEAFF,TGTGCCAGCAGTTTCGCTCGGGCCAGGGGGGGCACTGAAGCTTTCTTT
.,.,TRBJ1-2,TRBV7-9,CASSSSWGVDYGYTF,TGTGCCAGCAGCTCCAGCTGGGGGGTCGACTATGGCTACACCTTC
.,.,TRBJ2-2,TRBV5-4,CASSFSLVAGELFF,TGTGCCAGCAGCTTCTCTCTTGTCGCCGGGGAGCTGTTTTTT
.,once,TRBJ2-7,TRBV5-4,CASSRGPDRAYEQYF,TGTGCCAGCAGCCGGGGCCCCGACAGAGCCTACGAGCAGTACTTC
TRBD1,.,TRBJ1-2,TRBV29-1,CSSHSGTGGFGYTF,TGCAGTTCCCACTCCGGGACAGGGGGCTTTGGCTACACCTTC
TRBD1,.,TRBJ2-7,TRBV2,CASSRQGAYEQYF,TGTGCCAGCAGTCGCCAGGGGGCCTACGAGCAGTACTTC
.,.,TRBJ1-4,TRBV9,CASSVFPRATNEKLFF,TGTGCCAGCAGCGTATTCCCCCGCGCAACTAATGAAAAACTGTTTTTT
TRBD2,.,TRBJ2-7,TRBV4-3,CASSQAGGGNSYEQYF,TGCGCCAGCAGCCAAGCGGGGGGGGGAAACTCCTACGAGCAGTACTTC
TRBD2,.,TRBJ2-1,TRBV19,CARKFQWRENRSNEQFF,TGTGCCAGAAAATTTCAATGGCGGGAGAATCGGAGTAATGAGCAGTTCTTC
.,.,TRBJ2-1,TRBV5-1,CASSPSSGASYNEQFF,TGCGCCAGCAGCCCAAGTAGCGGAGCCTCTTACAATGAGCAGTTCTTC
TRBD2,.,TRBJ2-1,TRBV19,CASGRAGVIVEQFF,TGTGCCAGCGGCAGAGCGGGAGTTATCGTTGAGCAGTTCTTC
TRBD1,.,TRBJ1-1,TRBV7-9,CASSDRGSANTEAFF,TGTGCCAGCAGTGACAGGGGGTCCGCGAACACTGAAGCTTTCTTT